The 32 T cell receptor beta chains below were found in one sample sequenced in a study of blood T cell repertoires in COVID-19. Produced via immunoSEQ multiplex PCR; TCRdb's table is partial and in-frame only. The top ten clones hold about 1.5% of a sample with more than 120,000 clones, roughly nine tenths of them seen once. Sample: peripheral blood. Source of these receptors: a human donor in a cohort sampled during active COVID-19.

V usage is TRBV9 and J usage is TRBJ2-3; possible D gene TRBD1, 6 bases. This CDR3 has 14 amino acids. The V and J ends lost 3 bases and 6 bases respectively, with 14 bases between them. Germline-derived CDR1 and CDR2 are SGDLS and YYNGEE. CDR3 DNA: TGTGCCAGCAGCGCGTACAGGGTAGACGATACGCAGTATTTT. It translates to CASSAYRVDDTQYF.

Here the CDR3 DNA reads TGCAGCGTTGCTACCCTGACAGCATACGAGCAGTACTTC. It encodes CSVATLTAYEQYF. The chain carries TRBV29-1 and TRBJ2-7; D possibly corresponds to TRBD1 (5 bases). The V gene lost 4 bases and the J gene lost 4 bases, with 14 bases spanning the gap. The length of the CDR3 is 13 residues. The germline V gene encodes CDR1 SQVTM and CDR2 ANQGSEA.

The chain has TRBV5-4 and TRBJ2-2; tentatively, D is TRBD2 (6 bases). The CDR3 is 17 residues long. The V end was cut by 2 bases, the J end by 3 bases, with 17 bases between. Germline V lookup: CDR1 SGHNT, CDR2 YYREEE (reference sequence). CDR3 DNA: TGTGCCAGCAGCTTTGGGGTATCGGGAGACTACACCGGGGAGCTGTTTTTT. This gives the protein CASSFGVSGDYTGELFF. Variable domain in full (rest from reference TRBV5-4 and TRBJ2-2): ETGVTQSPTHLIKTRGQQVTLRCSSQSGHNTVSWYQQALGQGPQFIFQYYREEENGRGNFPPRFSGLQFPNYSSELNVNALELDDSALYLCASSFGVSGDYTGELFFGEGSRLTVL.

The CDR3 DNA reads TGTGCCAGCAGCCCAGACAGGGAGTACAATGAGCAGTTCTTC. It codes for CASSPDREYNEQFF. The chain couples TRBV5-8 to TRBJ2-1, with 7 nucleotides matching TRBD1. Looked up from germline, CDR1 is SGHTS and CDR2 is YDEGEE. Trimming at V came to 4 bases and at J to 4 bases, leaving 5 bases not matched to a gene. The CDR3 sequence is 14 residues long.

This chain connects TRBV7-3 to TRBJ2-1; 8 bases agree with TRBD2. J gave up 5 bases and V 4 bases, and 10 bases lay outside the gene matches. This CDR3 contains 16 residues. Germline V gives CDR1 SGHTA, CDR2 FQGTGA. CDR3 nucleotides: TGTGCCAGCAGCTCCAGGGCAGGTAGCGGGGACAATGAGCAGTTCTTC. Protein: CASSSRAGSGDNEQFF.

In this sample, this clone turned up once. The chain recombines TRBV4-1 with TRBJ2-6, with TRBD2 as a possible D gene (6 bases). V lost 0 bases to trimming and J lost 3 bases, with 12 bases between them. Germline CDR1 MGHRA, CDR2 YSYEKL. The CDR3 sequence is 17 residues long. The CDR3 protein is CASSQESAGIGANVLTF. In DNA form, the CDR3 reads TGCGCCAGCAGCCAAGAGTCGGCGGGGATTGGGGCCAACGTCCTGACTTTC.

This chain connects TRBV2 to TRBJ1-4; tentative D call: TRBD1 (6 bases). Looked up from germline, CDR1 is SNHLY and CDR2 is FYNNEI. Trimming took 6 bases from V and 5 from J, leaving 13 bases between them. The CDR3 extends over 14 amino acids. The CDR3 region is CASRNRVSNEKLFF. The CDR3 region has the DNA TGTGCCAGCAGGAACAGGGTCTCGAATGAAAAACTGTTTTTT.

The V gene is TRBV7-3, the J gene TRBJ1-6, with D possibly being TRBD1 (5 bases). The CDR3 totals 13 residues. Trimming removed 4 bases at V and 10 bases at J, with 11 bases between. Per germline, CDR1 SGHTA and CDR2 FQGTGA. CDR3 residues: CASSSTKGSPLHF. As DNA, the CDR3 is TGTGCCAGCAGCTCAACCAAGGGGTCACCCCTCCACTTT.

The chain has TRBV23-1 and TRBJ1-5, with D possibly matching TRBD1 (5 bases). TRBV23-1 is flagged as an ORF with uncertain function. Between the trimmed V and J ends, which lost 0 bases and 1 base, there was a span of 10 bases. This CDR3 spans 16 amino acids. DNA for the CDR3: TGCGCCAGCAGTCAATCCCTCCCAGGGAGCAATCAGCCCCAGCATTTT. This sequence encodes CASSQSLPGSNQPQHF.

The chain has TRBV5-5 and TRBJ2-2; tentatively, D is TRBD1 (5 bases). The germline V gene encodes CDR1 SGHKS and CDR2 YYEKEE (reference sequence). The CDR3 is 14 amino acids. Trimming cost V 1 base and J 3 bases, with 7 bases left between them. The CDR3 region has the DNA TGTGCCAGCAGCTTGACAGGATACACCGGGGAGCTGTTTTTT. Translating it yields CASSLTGYTGELFF.

CDR3 in amino acids: CASGYRGEKLFF. The DNA for the CDR3 is TGTGCCAGCGGATACAGGGGTGAAAAACTGTTTTTT. The V and J genes are TRBV27 and TRBJ1-4; 7 bases map to TRBD1. The V and J ends lost 8 bases and 7 bases, in that order; junction bases with no gene match: 4. The CDR3 consists of 12 residues. Germline loops: CDR1 MNHEY, CDR2 SMNVEV (reference sequence). The entire variable domain, with the rest obtained from reference TRBV27 and TRBJ1-4, is as follows: EAQVTQNPRYLITVTGKKLTVTCSQNMNHEYMSWYRQDPGLGLRQIYYSMNVEVTDKGDVPEGYKVSRKEKRNFPLILESPSPNQTSLYFCASGYRGEKLFFGSGTQLSVL.

The J gene is TRBJ1-6, the V gene TRBV19; D gene uncertain. Germline-derived CDR1 and CDR2 are LNHDA and SQIVND (reference sequence). The V and J ends lost 4 bases and 7 bases respectively, with 11 bases between them. The CDR3 loop spans 14 amino acids. The CDR3: CASSTTVGNSPLHF. CDR3 in DNA: TGTGCCAGTAGTACCACAGTGGGCAATTCACCCCTCCACTTT.

V gene TRBV7-2 combines with J gene TRBJ1-2, with 7 positions matching TRBD1. CDR1 and CDR2 from the germline V gene are SGHTA and FQGNSA. The CDR3 is made up of 15 amino acids. After removal of 5 bases from V and 7 bases from J, the junction contained 13 bases not matched to a gene. The CDR3, as DNA: TGTGCCAGCAGCCCCCTGGTCGGCAGGGGGTTTGGCTACACCTTC. This encodes CASSPLVGRGFGYTF.

CDR3: CASSLAPGMGNSPLHF. CDR3 DNA: TGCGCCAGCAGCTTGGCGCCCGGGATGGGGAATTCACCCCTCCACTTT. The chain uses TRBV5-1 and TRBJ1-6; D gene ambiguous. The CDR3 length is 16 residues. Germline V gives CDR1 SGHRS, CDR2 YFSETQ. Trimming cost V 0 bases and J 7 bases, with 14 bases left between them.

The rearrangement uses TRBV2 and TRBJ2-5, with TRBD1 identical over 7 bases. The CDR3 length is 12 residues. Germline-derived CDR1 and CDR2 are SNHLY and FYNNEI. The V and J ends lost 11 bases and 6 bases, in that order; junction bases with no gene match: 9. The CDR3 coding sequence is TGTGCCTCCAGGGGGTCAGGGAAGACCCAGTACTTC. Translated: CASRGSGKTQYF.

A single count supports this clone. The chain uses TRBV12-5 and TRBJ2-5; D gene uncertain. The V end lost 2 bases, the J end lost 4 bases, and 11 bases lay between the germline ends. CDR1 and CDR2 (germline): LGHNT, FRNRAP. The CDR3 has 14 residues. CDR3 sequence (DNA): TGTGCTAGTGGTTTGCTGGAGTTCGGAGAGACCCAGTACTTC. Translating it yields CASGLLEFGETQYF.

The chain links TRBV2 to TRBJ2-5; 10 bases line up with TRBD2. Germline V gene data show CDR1 as SNHLY and CDR2 as FYNNEI. The CDR3 totals 15 residues. V lost 0 bases to trimming and J lost 5 bases; unmatched junction nucleotides: 3. The CDR3 DNA sequence: TGTGCCAGCAGTGAAGCGGGACTAGCGACGGAGACCCAGTACTTC. It encodes CASSEAGLATETQYF.

The V and J genes are TRBV7-8 and TRBJ1-1; TRBD1 matches 9 bases. In germline, CDR1 is SGHVS, CDR2 FQNEAQ. The ends lost 5 bases at V and 1 base at J; junction bases unmatched: 5. The CDR3 extends over 15 amino acids. The CDR3 loop is CASSKQGAPNTEAFF. Written as DNA, the CDR3 is TGTGCCAGCAGCAAACAGGGGGCCCCGAACACTGAAGCTTTCTTT.

About this clone itself: The identical CDR3 is also encoded by other nucleotide sequences in the sample. V and J are TRBV18 and TRBJ1-2; 8 bases are a match to TRBD1. This CDR3 comprises 12 residues. Germline values: CDR1 KGHSH, CDR2 LQKENI. The J segment lost 8 bases and the V segment lost 2 bases, leaving 1 base of the junction unmatched. The CDR3 sequence is CASSPGQGGYTF. CDR3 sequence (DNA): TGTGCCAGCTCACCAGGACAGGGCGGCTACACCTTC.

The chain recombines TRBV19 with TRBJ1-5; 10 bases match TRBD1. Germline V gene sequence: CDR1 LNHDA, CDR2 SQIVND (reference sequence). CDR3 size: 16 residues. V was pared by 4 bases and J by 3 bases, with 6 bases of the junction left unmatched. CDR3: CASSTGTGVFNQPQHF. CDR3 nucleotides: TGTGCCAGTAGTACAGGGACAGGGGTGTTCAATCAGCCCCAGCATTTT.

The V call is TRBV18, the J call TRBJ1-3; D is perhaps TRBD1 (5 bases). CDR3 length: 15 amino acids. Deletions cut 0 bases from V and 0 bases from J, with 6 bases between. Germline V gene lookup returns CDR1 KGHSH and CDR2 LQKENI. In DNA, the CDR3 is TGTGCCAGCTCACCACCGGGGGGCTCTGGAAACACCATATATTTT. Amino acid sequence: CASSPPGGSGNTIYF.

This clone was seen just once. The chain carries TRBV12-3 or TRBV12-4 and TRBJ2-3, with 8 bases aligning to TRBD1. The J segment lost 6 bases and the V segment lost 8 bases, leaving 4 bases of the junction unmatched. CDR3 size: 12 residues. The CDR3 nucleotides read TGTGCCAGCCGACAGGGGCTCGATACGCAGTATTTT. It yields the protein CASRQGLDTQYF.

This clone appeared a single time. V and J are TRBV19 and TRBJ2-5, with D perhaps matching TRBD2 (6 bases). There are 14 residues in the CDR3. The germline gives CDR1 LNHDA, CDR2 SQIVND (reference sequence). V was shortened by 2 bases and J by 0 bases, with 7 bases between the two germline ends. The CDR3: CASSIRDYQETQYF. In nucleotides, the CDR3 is TGTGCCAGTAGTATAAGGGACTACCAAGAGACCCAGTACTTC.

The rearrangement uses TRBV5-1 and TRBJ2-3, with 8 bases matching TRBD2. CDR1 SGHRS and CDR2 YFSETQ come from the germline V gene. V dropped 0 bases and J dropped 2; count of bases not matched to a gene: 8. The CDR3 extends over 17 amino acids. CDR3 DNA: TGCGCCAGCAGCTTGGCGGTTGCGGGGGGAAACACAGATACGCAGTATTTT. Amino acids: CASSLAVAGGNTDTQYF.

In DNA form, the CDR3 reads TGTGCCAGCACCTCCGCGGGGGGGAACTACAATGAGCAGTTCTTC. This sequence encodes CASTSAGGNYNEQFF. The chain employs TRBV2 and TRBJ2-1, with 9 bases lining up with TRBD2. V lost 7 bases, J lost 3 bases, and 7 bases stayed unmatched. The germline gives CDR1 SNHLY, CDR2 FYNNEI. This CDR3 comprises 15 residues. Full variable domain (missing parts from reference TRBV2 and TRBJ2-1): EPEVTQTPSHQVTQMGQEVILRCVPISNHLYFYWYRQILGQKVEFLVSFYNNEISEKSEIFDDQFSVERPDGSNFTLKIRSTKLEDSAMYFCASTSAGGNYNEQFFGPGTRLTVL.

The rearrangement links TRBV15 to TRBJ2-3, with TRBD1 matching over 8 bases. The junction had 14 bases not matched to a gene; V was cut back by 0 bases and J by 9 bases. Germline-derived CDR1 and CDR2 are LNHNV and YYDKDF (reference sequence). This CDR3 has 17 amino acids. For the CDR3, the DNA is TGTGCCACCAGCAGAGATATAGGGGGGCAGGGGGCAGGCACGCAGTATTTT. This gives the protein CATSRDIGGQGAGTQYF.

The V call is TRBV9, the J call TRBJ1-2; D remains unclear. Trimming removed 0 bases from V and 5 bases from J, with 5 bases in between. From germline, CDR1 is SGDLS and CDR2 YYNGEE. This CDR3 has 12 amino acids. In DNA, the CDR3 is TGTGCCAGCAGCGTAGCTAGATATGGCTACACCTTC. Protein: CASSVARYGYTF. The full variable domain, with the rest looked up from reference TRBV9 and TRBJ1-2, is DSGVTQTPKHLITATGQRVTLRCSPRSGDLSVYWYQQSLDQGLQFLIQYYNGEERAKGNILERFSAQQFPDLHSELNLSSLELGDSALYFCASSVARYGYTFGSGTRLTVV.

The rearrangement uses TRBV14 and TRBJ2-7, with 9 bases aligning to TRBD1. With V trimmed by 9 bases and J by 6 bases, 6 bases remained unmatched. The CDR3 totals 12 residues. Germline CDR1 is SGHDN and CDR2 is FVKESK. The chain's CDR3 is CARQGARGEQYF. The CDR3 nucleotides read TGTGCCAGACAGGGGGCGAGGGGCGAGCAGTACTTC.

This chain's CDR3 is CASSRSRSGNQPQHF. The CDR3 DNA follows: TGTGCCAGCAGTCGAAGTCGGAGTGGCAATCAGCCCCAGCATTTT. This chain joins TRBV6-5 and TRBJ1-5; no firm D call. The germline V and J ends were trimmed by 5 bases and 2 bases, with 13 bases remaining between them. Germline CDR1 is MNHEY and CDR2 is SVGAGI. This CDR3 region has 15 residues.

The V gene is TRBV7-9, the J gene TRBJ2-2; TRBD1 aligns across 7 bases. Looked up from germline, CDR1 is SEHNR and CDR2 is FQNEAQ (reference sequence). Unmatched junction bases numbered 3, after V lost 5 bases and J lost 0 bases. There are 15 residues in the CDR3. DNA for the CDR3: TGTGCCAGCAGCGGTACAGGGGCGAACACCGGGGAGCTGTTTTTT. As protein: CASSGTGANTGELFF.

The gene calls are TRBV5-1 and TRBJ2-3, with a possible D match to TRBD1 (5 bases). Germline values: CDR1 SGHRS, CDR2 YFSETQ. The CDR3 contains 16 residues. V shed 1 base and J shed 0 bases, with 12 bases lying between them. CDR3 protein: CASSLFLGHSTDTQYF. In nucleotides, the CDR3 is TGCGCCAGCAGCTTGTTTTTAGGACACAGCACAGATACGCAGTATTTT.

The chain links TRBV6-6 to TRBJ1-4; 7 nucleotides match TRBD1. Germline-derived CDR1 and CDR2 are MNHNY and SVGAGI (reference sequence). V trimming: 8 bases; J trimming: 4 bases; junction bases outside the gene matches: 4. The length of the CDR3 is 13 residues. CDR3 nucleotide sequence: TGTGCCAGCCAGCCAGGGGGTAATGAAAAACTGTTTTTT. This translates into CASQPGGNEKLFF.